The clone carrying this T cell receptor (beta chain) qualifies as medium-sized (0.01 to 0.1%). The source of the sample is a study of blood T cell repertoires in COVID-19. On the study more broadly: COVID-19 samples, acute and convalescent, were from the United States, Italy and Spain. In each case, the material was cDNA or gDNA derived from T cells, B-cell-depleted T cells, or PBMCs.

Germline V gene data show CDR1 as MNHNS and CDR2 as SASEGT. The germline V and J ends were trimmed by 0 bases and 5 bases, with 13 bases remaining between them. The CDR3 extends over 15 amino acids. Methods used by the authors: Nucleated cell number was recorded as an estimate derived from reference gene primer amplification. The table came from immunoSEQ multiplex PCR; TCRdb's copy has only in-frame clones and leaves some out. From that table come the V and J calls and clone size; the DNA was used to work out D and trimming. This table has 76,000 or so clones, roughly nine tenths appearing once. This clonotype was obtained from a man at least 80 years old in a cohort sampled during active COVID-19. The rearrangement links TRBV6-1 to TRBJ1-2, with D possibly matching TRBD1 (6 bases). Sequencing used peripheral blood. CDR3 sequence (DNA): TGTGCCAGCAGTGAAGCGGCAGGGGTAATATATGGCTACACCTTC. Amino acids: CASSEAAGVIYGYTF.